This entry features one T cell receptor beta chain sequence. Researchers ran the PCR with 60 Vbeta and 13 Jbeta primers. Sequencing was performed with immunoSEQ multiplex PCR; in TCRdb, only in-frame clones are kept and a portion is missing. The table includes under 200,000 clones, around 80% detected once. This CDR3 contains 16 residues. The V and J ends lost 3 bases and 0 bases respectively, with 13 bases between them. The germline V gene has CDR1 SGHTS and CDR2 YDEGEE. The record originates from a study of cytomegalovirus exposure and HLA in healthy donors. This receptor was identified in a male donor in good health and CMV-seropositive. The source material was PBMCs. V is TRBV5-8 and J is TRBJ1-5; tentatively, D is TRBD1 (5 bases). DNA for the CDR3: TGTGCCAGCAGCTCCCGGTCAGGGTATAGCAATCAGCCCCAGCATTTT. Protein: CASSSRSGYSNQPQHF.